A selection of T cell receptor beta chains follows, all from one sample in a study of shared clonotypes between healthy human individuals. This table comes from immunoSEQ multiplex PCR, and its TCRdb copy is limited to in-frame clones, with some not included. The sample yields under 2,000,000 clones, over 85% seen once. The sequenced sample consisted of naive CD8+ T cells sorted from blood. Every receptor here comes from a young man in good health. Each CDR3 is given with its conserved first and last residue. The D gene is left open where the match is weak. Part of the rows lack a size; the others show once, few, many or a class for expanded clones.

size,J,D,V,CDR3,DNA
-,TRBJ1-1,-,TRBV28,CASSLGSTEAFF,TGTGCCAGCAGTTTAGGTTCCACTGAAGCTTTCTTT
-,TRBJ1-6,TRBD1,TRBV6-5,CASSYSIYGTGPPLHF,TGTGCCAGCAGTTACTCGATATACGGGACAGGGCCACCCCTCCACTTT
once,TRBJ2-7,TRBD1,TRBV9,CASSETGQTYEQYF,TGTGCCAGCAGCGAGACAGGGCAGACCTACGAGCAGTACTTC
-,TRBJ2-2,TRBD1,TRBV27,CASTHRTGEKAGAVGELFF,TGTGCCAGCACCCACCGGACAGGGGAGAAGGCGGGAGCGGTCGGGGAGCTGTTTTTT
-,TRBJ2-7,-,TRBV27,CASSSRDGVYEQYF,TGTGCCAGCAGTTCCAGAGACGGGGTGTACGAGCAGTACTTC
-,TRBJ2-7,TRBD1,TRBV5-1,CASSSTGTGVDYEQYF,TGCGCCAGCAGCTCAACCGGGACAGGGGTGGACTACGAGCAGTACTTC
once,TRBJ2-1,-,TRBV27,CASSDGSPYNEQFF,TGTGCCAGCAGTGACGGAAGCCCCTACAATGAGCAGTTCTTC
once,TRBJ1-1,-,TRBV7-9,CASQSLMNTEAFF,TGTGCCAGCCAGTCCCTGATGAACACTGAAGCTTTCTTT
-,TRBJ2-1,TRBD2,TRBV19,CASSFSSGSYNEQFF,TGTGCCAGTAGTTTCTCTAGCGGTTCCTACAATGAGCAGTTCTTC
-,TRBJ1-5,TRBD1,TRBV4-1,CASSQGQGSNQPQHF,TGCGCCAGCAGCCAGGGACAGGGGAGCAATCAGCCCCAGCATTTT
-,TRBJ1-5,TRBD1,TRBV6-6,CASQGTGSNQPQHF,TGTGCCAGCCAAGGGACAGGTAGCAATCAGCCCCAGCATTTT
-,TRBJ1-4,-,TRBV5-1,CASSLGQSNEKLFF,TGCGCCAGCAGCTTGGGGCAGAGTAATGAAAAACTGTTTTTT
-,TRBJ2-7,-,TRBV7-6,CASSSGLPYEQYF,TGTGCCAGCAGCTCCGGACTCCCCTACGAGCAGTACTTC
-,TRBJ2-7,-,TRBV13,CASSNRAGPRFYEQYF,TGTGCCAGCAGCAACCGGGCGGGACCTCGCTTCTACGAGCAGTACTTC
-,TRBJ2-7,-,TRBV6-6,CASSYGGGQYF,TGTGCCAGCAGTTACGGGGGAGGGCAGTACTTC
-,TRBJ2-7,TRBD2,TRBV7-6,CASSSVAGEGYEQYF,TGTGCCAGCAGTAGCGTAGCGGGAGAGGGCTACGAGCAGTACTTC
-,TRBJ2-7,TRBD2,TRBV7-7,CASSLIPSGSGEQYF,TGTGCTAGCAGCTTAATTCCTAGCGGCTCGGGGGAGCAGTACTTC
-,TRBJ2-7,-,TRBV4-1,CASSQKSSYEQYF,TGCGCCAGCAGCCAAAAGTCAAGCTACGAGCAGTACTTC
-,TRBJ2-2,TRBD2,TRBV28,CASSSLAGTNTGELFF,TGTGCCAGCAGTTCCCTAGCGGGGACGAACACCGGGGAGCTGTTTTTT
-,TRBJ2-7,-,TRBV6-5,CASSLLTGAHEQYF,TGTGCCAGCAGTCTTCTGACGGGAGCCCACGAGCAGTACTTC
once,TRBJ1-1,-,TRBV13,CASSLGATRGTEAFF,TGTGCCAGCAGCTTAGGGGCCACCCGGGGGACTGAAGCTTTCTTT
once,TRBJ1-1,-,TRBV10-3,CAINAGMNTEAFF,TGTGCCATCAACGCAGGTATGAACACTGAAGCTTTCTTT
-,TRBJ2-3,TRBD2,TRBV15,CATSTSGGVTDTQYF,TGTGCCACCAGTACTAGCGGGGGAGTCACAGATACGCAGTATTTT
once,TRBJ2-4,-,TRBV5-4,CASSVVPWQESF,TGTGCCAGCAGCGTGGTCCCTTGGCAGGAGAGCTTC
-,TRBJ2-7,-,TRBV27,CASSPLDSSYEQYF,TGTGCCAGCAGTCCCCTAGACAGCTCCTACGAGCAGTACTTC
-,TRBJ1-2,TRBD1,TRBV4-1,CASSQVHTGDRYGYTF,TGCGCCAGCAGCCAAGTGCACACAGGGGATCGGTATGGCTACACCTTC
once,TRBJ1-5,-,TRBV6-6,CASSYSPSLNQPQHF,TGTGCCAGCAGTTACTCACCAAGTCTCAATCAGCCCCAGCATTTT
-,TRBJ2-7,-,TRBV11-2,CASSLATDYEQYF,TGTGCCAGCAGCTTAGCTACAGACTACGAGCAGTACTTC
-,TRBJ2-5,-,TRBV11-2,CASSLEQAVGETQYF,TGTGCCAGCAGCTTAGAACAGGCGGTCGGGGAGACCCAGTACTTC
-,TRBJ2-7,TRBD1,TRBV5-4,CASSSGQGSYEQYF,TGTGCCAGCAGCTCCGGACAGGGATCCTACGAGCAGTACTTC
-,TRBJ2-7,TRBD2,TRBV19,CASSLTPWGSGTTYEQYF,TGTGCCAGTAGTCTGACGCCGTGGGGCTCGGGGACTACCTACGAGCAGTACTTC
-,TRBJ2-1,-,TRBV25-1,CASSEWGSSYNEQFF,TGTGCCAGCAGTGAATGGGGTAGCTCCTACAATGAGCAGTTCTTC
-,TRBJ2-7,-,TRBV6-1,CASSLIPSYEQYF,TGTGCCAGCAGTCTTATTCCGTCCTACGAGCAGTACTTC
-,TRBJ2-7,TRBD2,TRBV4-1,CASSQGTSSYEQYF,TGCGCCAGCAGCCAGGGGACTAGCTCCTACGAGCAGTACTTC
-,TRBJ1-1,-,TRBV1,CTSSPTSHRTGGRVRTEAFF,TGCACCAGCAGTCCAACATCCCACCGGACAGGGGGCAGAGTGAGGACTGAAGCTTTCTTT
-,TRBJ1-6,-,TRBV7-2,CASSLVTSYNSPLHF,TGTGCCAGCAGCTTAGTCACCAGCTATAATTCACCCCTCCACTTT
-,TRBJ1-5,-,TRBV19,CASSIGLGLGEPQHF,TGTGCCAGTAGTATTGGTTTGGGACTCGGGGAGCCCCAGCATTTT
-,TRBJ2-7,-,TRBV9,CASSGGTGRSYEQYF,TGTGCCAGCAGCGGCGGGACGGGCCGCTCCTACGAGCAGTACTTC
-,TRBJ2-3,TRBD1,TRBV30,CACTGDGDTQYF,TGTGCCTGCACAGGGGATGGAGATACGCAGTATTTT
-,TRBJ2-7,-,TRBV19,CASSNGGSYEQYF,TGTGCCAGTAGTAATGGTGGGAGCTACGAGCAGTACTTC
-,TRBJ2-2,-,TRBV29-1,CSVEQQNTGELFF,TGCAGCGTTGAACAGCAGAACACCGGGGAGCTGTTTTTT
-,TRBJ2-2,-,TRBV13,CASSLGLARGGELFF,TGTGCCAGCAGCTTAGGACTAGCAAGGGGCGGGGAGCTGTTTTTT
-,TRBJ2-7,TRBD2,TRBV10-1,CASSPGLAGVFSYEQYF,TGCGCCAGCAGTCCGGGACTAGCGGGAGTTTTCTCCTACGAGCAGTACTTC
-,TRBJ2-7,TRBD1,TRBV7-8,CASSHQSTGDYEQYF,TGTGCCAGCAGCCACCAATCGACAGGGGACTACGAGCAGTACTTC
-,TRBJ2-3,-,TRBV6-4,CGTDTQYF,TGTGGCACAGATACGCAGTATTTT
-,TRBJ1-1,TRBD1,TRBV7-7,CASSQDRGSEAFF,TGTGCTAGCAGCCAGGACAGGGGCAGTGAAGCTTTCTTT
-,TRBJ1-1,-,TRBV7-9,CASSLVGAGPMNTEAFF,TGTGCCAGCAGCTTAGTAGGGGCAGGACCCATGAACACTGAAGCTTTCTTT
-,TRBJ2-5,TRBD2,TRBV4-1,CASSQEPTSGETQYF,TGCGCCAGCAGCCAAGAGCCGACTAGCGGAGAGACCCAGTACTTC
-,TRBJ2-2,-,TRBV7-9,CASSFRVTNTGELFF,TGTGCCAGCAGCTTCAGGGTCACGAACACCGGGGAGCTGTTTTTT
-,TRBJ2-7,TRBD1,TRBV19,CASAWTGGYEQYF,TGTGCCAGTGCCTGGACAGGGGGCTACGAGCAGTACTTC
-,TRBJ2-3,TRBD1,TRBV10-1,CASSVQGSSTSTDTQYF,TGCGCCAGCAGTGTACAGGGGTCCTCCACTTCCACAGATACGCAGTATTTT